This T cell receptor (beta chain) was recovered during a study of graft-versus-host responses after intestinal transplantation. Study information: Recipients were given multivisceral, liver-intestinal, or isolated intestinal transplants. Anti-thymocyte globulin induction, then tacrolimus and steroids for about three years, went to all recipients.

This table comes from immunoSEQ multiplex PCR, and its TCRdb copy is limited to in-frame clones, with some not included. In the table there are approximately 92,000 clones, around nine tenths of which are singletons. Findings and limits, study-wide: Across patients carrying graft-donor T cell macrochimerism, allografts held high graft-versus-host to host-versus-graft clonal ratios. There were GvH clones found in recipient marrow, and some of them appeared first in ileum or blood.

Per the germline V gene, CDR1 is PRHDT and CDR2 is FYEKMQ (reference sequence). The CDR3 is made up of 15 amino acids. The V gene end was trimmed by 4 bases and the J gene end by 5 bases; junction bases not matched to a gene: 6. About this clone: As yet, its antigen is unknown.

The starting material was unstimulated CD8+ T cells sorted from spleen or lymph node cells, obtained before intestinal transplant. The source of this sequence is a human donor who received an intestinal transplant. This sequence joins TRBV13 and TRBJ1-4, with TRBD1 matching 8 bases. Here the CDR3 DNA reads TGTGCCAGCAGCTGCACGACAGGGGAGAATGAAAAACTGTTTTTT. Translating it yields CASSCTTGENEKLFF.